The 27 T cell receptor beta chains below were found in one sample sequenced in a study of control samples from healthy donors and cancer patients. The repertoire was sequenced with immunoSEQ multiplex PCR; TCRdb's copy has only in-frame clones and lacks some. The data hold around 150,000 clones, with 88% observed a single time. Sequenced input: blood. These receptors were collected from a man aged 18 to 29 in good health.

V is TRBV9 and J is TRBJ1-3; maybe TRBD1 (6 bases). The CDR3 contains 17 residues. CDR1 SGDLS and CDR2 YYNGEE come from the germline V gene. Between the trimmed V and J ends, which lost 0 bases and 0 bases, there was a span of 13 bases. Written as DNA, the CDR3 is TGTGCCAGCAGCGTAGTACCTACAGGGAACTCTGGAAACACCATATATTTT. This codes for CASSVVPTGNSGNTIYF.

DNA of the CDR3: TGCGCCAGCAGCCAAGATATTCCGACTAGCCGAAGCACAGATACGCAGTATTTT. It encodes CASSQDIPTSRSTDTQYF. This rearrangement joins TRBV4-1 to TRBJ2-3; 7 positions match TRBD2. The J segment lost 0 bases and the V segment lost 0 bases, leaving 9 bases of the junction unmatched. The CDR3 consists of 18 residues. Germline-derived CDR1 and CDR2 are MGHRA and YSYEKL.

The gene calls are TRBV10-2 and TRBJ2-3, with 8 positions matching TRBD2. The CDR3 loop spans 15 amino acids. CDR1 is WSHSY, CDR2 SAAADI, per germline. V dropped 2 bases and J dropped 1; count of bases not matched to a gene: 2. CDR3 amino acids: CASSEAGGRTDTQYF. DNA for the CDR3: TGCGCCAGCAGTGAGGCGGGGGGCCGCACAGATACGCAGTATTTT.

The rearrangement links TRBV7-2 to TRBJ2-3, with 9 positions matching TRBD1. The CDR3 has 15 amino acids. V lost 7 bases to trimming and J lost 1 base; unmatched junction nucleotides: 6. Germline CDR1 is SGHTA and CDR2 is FQGNSA. This CDR3 is CASNSQGAGTDTQYF. The DNA for the CDR3 is TGTGCCAGCAACTCACAGGGGGCGGGCACAGATACGCAGTATTTT.

The V gene is TRBV28, the J gene TRBJ2-7, with 9 bases aligning to TRBD1. V was pared by 4 bases and J by 4 bases, with 8 bases of the junction left unmatched. Germline lookup yields CDR1 MDHEN and CDR2 SYDVKM. This CDR3 has 15 residues. CDR3 loop: CASSSSDRGPYEQYF. CDR3 coding DNA: TGTGCCAGCAGTTCCTCGGACAGGGGCCCATACGAGCAGTACTTC. Full variable domain (rest looked up from reference TRBV28 and TRBJ2-7): DVKVTQSSRYLVKRTGEKVFLECVQDMDHENMFWYRQDPGLGLRLIYFSYDVKMKEKGDIPEGYSVSREKKERFSLILESASTNQTSMYLCASSSSDRGPYEQYFGPGTRLTVT.

The chain recombines TRBV5-1 with TRBJ1-2; the D gene is possibly TRBD1 (6 bases). The CDR3 consists of 16 residues. Trimming took 3 bases from V and 4 from J, leaving 19 bases between them. Germline V lookup: CDR1 SGHRS, CDR2 YFSETQ. Here the CDR3 reads CASSSTGGGAPYGYTF. The CDR3 DNA sequence: TGCGCCAGCAGCTCAACAGGTGGGGGCGCACCCTATGGCTACACCTTC.

The gene calls are TRBV19 and TRBJ2-1; TRBD1 matches at 11 bases. Germline CDR1 reads LNHDA; CDR2 reads SQIVND (reference sequence). The trim removed 6 bases at V and 2 bases at J, leaving 6 bases unmatched. The CDR3 consists of 16 residues. The CDR3 bases are TGTGCCAGTAGCTCTTGGGACAGGGGGGCCTACAATGAGCAGTTCTTC. Its protein is CASSSWDRGAYNEQFF.

The V gene is TRBV5-1, the J gene TRBJ1-1; D uncertain. V lost 2 bases and J 1 base, leaving 12 bases between the germline ends. The germline V gene has CDR1 SGHRS and CDR2 YFSETQ. The CDR3 is 15 residues long. The CDR3 region is CASSFSPGSNTEAFF. CDR3 nucleotides: TGCGCCAGCAGCTTTTCACCGGGGTCGAACACTGAAGCTTTCTTT. Supplemented by reference TRBV5-1 and TRBJ1-1, the full variable domain reads KAGVTQTPRYLIKTRGQQVTLSCSPISGHRSVSWYQQTPGQGLQFLFEYFSETQRNKGNFPGRFSGRQFSNSRSEMNVSTLELGDSALYLCASSFSPGSNTEAFFGQGTRLTVV.

V is TRBV6-6 and J is TRBJ2-3; D is uncertain. CDR1 is MNHNY, CDR2 SVGAGI, per germline (reference sequence). Deletions cut 6 bases from V and 7 bases from J, with 14 bases between. The CDR3 totals 13 residues. CDR3 protein: CASRAVRQNTQYF. Here the CDR3 DNA reads TGTGCCAGCAGGGCGGTCCGTCAGAATACGCAGTATTTT.

This rearrangement joins TRBV12-3 or TRBV12-4 to TRBJ1-2; D remains ambiguous. V lost 6 bases to trimming and J lost 1 base, with 6 bases between them. The CDR3 covers 12 residues. CDR3 protein: CASSNHNYGYTF. The CDR3 DNA sequence: TGTGCCAGCAGCAATCATAACTATGGCTACACCTTC.

This clone was seen only once. The rearrangement uses TRBV27 and TRBJ1-5, with a weak D call TRBD1 (5 bases). The ends were cut back, 4 bases at V and 3 bases at J, with 10 bases in the middle. The CDR3 spans 14 residues. Germline loops: CDR1 MNHEY, CDR2 SMNVEV (reference sequence). CDR3 sequence reads: CASSYDRFNQPQHF. The CDR3 DNA is TGTGCCAGCAGTTATGACAGATTCAATCAGCCCCAGCATTTT.

This chain links TRBV11-2 with TRBJ2-7, with D perhaps TRBD1 (5 bases). Germline loops: CDR1 SGHAT, CDR2 FQNNGV. The V and J ends lost 4 bases and 2 bases respectively, with 12 bases between them. This CDR3 has 14 amino acids. The CDR3 region has the DNA TGTGCCAGCAGCTCAGTTGGCAGGGCCTACGAGCAGTACTTC. Translated: CASSSVGRAYEQYF.

This rearrangement joins TRBV4-3 to TRBJ2-4; D is unclear. Deletions cut 3 bases from V and 0 bases from J, with 9 bases between. The CDR3 contains 15 residues. CDR1 and CDR2 (germline): LGHNA, YSLEER. CDR3 residues: CASSQTFLAKNIQYF. DNA for the CDR3: TGCGCCAGCAGCCAGACCTTCCTAGCCAAAAACATTCAGTACTTC.

J is TRBJ2-7 and V is TRBV18, with 7 nucleotides matching TRBD1. The CDR3 runs 14 residues. V shed 1 base and J 5 bases; nucleotides not matched to a gene: 5. From germline, CDR1 is KGHSH and CDR2 LQKENI. In nucleotides, the CDR3 is TGTGCCAGCTCACCACTCGACAGGGCACACGAGCAGTACTTC. This encodes CASSPLDRAHEQYF.

The chain employs TRBV7-9 and TRBJ2-7; tentative D call: TRBD1 (5 bases). The CDR3 is 13 residues long. Trimming took off 5 bases at V and 4 bases at J, with 12 bases between the two ends. Germline V CDR1 and CDR2: SEHNR, FQNEAQ (reference sequence). The CDR3 DNA sequence: TGTGCCAGCAGCGCCCCTCCAGGGTACGAGCAGTACTTC. It encodes CASSAPPGYEQYF.

CDR3 DNA sequence: TGCGCCAGCAGCTTATCGGACACTGAAGCTTTCTTT. Its translation is CASSLSDTEAFF. The V call is TRBV5-1, the J call TRBJ1-1; no reliable D call. The CDR3 runs 12 residues. The V gene lost 2 bases and the J gene lost 3 bases, with 5 bases spanning the gap. Germline CDR1 is SGHRS and CDR2 is YFSETQ.

The rearrangement uses TRBV28 and TRBJ1-5; D is perhaps TRBD1 (6 bases). V lost 4 bases to trimming and J lost 3 bases, with 10 bases between them. CDR1 and CDR2 from the germline V gene are MDHEN and SYDVKM. The CDR3 loop spans 14 amino acids. The CDR3 loop reads CASSWRGNNQPQHF. DNA of the CDR3: TGTGCCAGCAGTTGGAGGGGGAACAATCAGCCCCAGCATTTT.

J is TRBJ1-6 and V is TRBV9; a possible D gene is TRBD1 (5 bases). V shed 7 bases and J shed 4 bases, with 12 bases lying between them. There are 14 residues in the CDR3. Germline CDR1 reads SGDLS; CDR2 reads YYNGEE. CDR3 amino acids: CASGTGSYNSPLHF. The CDR3 nucleotides read TGTGCCAGCGGGACTGGGTCATATAATTCACCCCTCCACTTT.

The chain is built from TRBV27 and TRBJ2-3; 10 bases line up with TRBD2. After removal of 7 bases from V and 2 bases from J, the junction contained 9 bases not matched to a gene. The CDR3 is 16 residues long. CDR1 MNHEY and CDR2 SMNVEV come from the germline V gene (reference sequence). The CDR3 sequence: CASIDYSGGITDTQYF. The CDR3 nucleotides read TGTGCCAGCATCGACTATAGCGGGGGGATCACAGATACGCAGTATTTT.

The V and J genes are TRBV28 and TRBJ2-7, with 8 bases lining up with TRBD1. With 6 bases clipped from V and 0 bases from J, the junction kept 10 bases outside the gene matches. CDR3 length equals 16 residues. Germline V lookup: CDR1 MDHEN, CDR2 SYDVKM. The CDR3 region is CASRPLHRGFSYEQYF. For the CDR3, the DNA is TGTGCCAGCAGACCCCTCCACAGGGGGTTCTCCTACGAGCAGTACTTC.

The gene calls are TRBV5-6 and TRBJ1-5; 7 nucleotides match TRBD1. CDR1 is SGHDT, CDR2 YYEEEE, per germline. Unmatched junction bases numbered 4, after V lost 4 bases and J lost 3 bases. The CDR3 contains 14 residues. CDR3 sequence: CASSLGQLNQPQHF. In DNA form, the CDR3 reads TGTGCCAGCAGCCTGGGACAGCTCAATCAGCCCCAGCATTTT.

The chain is built from TRBV7-2 and TRBJ1-1, with a possible D match to TRBD1 (6 bases). This CDR3 is built from 15 residues. The V and J ends lost 8 bases and 5 bases respectively, with 21 bases between them. Looked up from germline, CDR1 is SGHTA and CDR2 is FQGNSA. The CDR3 DNA reads TGTGCCAGCGTCCCATCCAGGCAGGGGATGACTGAAGCTTTCTTT. Translated: CASVPSRQGMTEAFF.

Only a few counts were recorded for this clone. This rearrangement joins TRBV29-1 to TRBJ2-7; D is possibly TRBD1 or TRBD2 (5 bases each). V was clipped by 6 bases and J by 6 bases, with 18 bases between them. The CDR3 spans 13 residues. Germline V gene sequence: CDR1 SQVTM, CDR2 ANQGSEA. CDR3 protein: CSVVGPWPSEQYF. The CDR3 DNA sequence: TGCAGCGTGGTGGGACCTTGGCCCTCCGAGCAGTACTTC.

This clone was seen just once. This rearrangement joins TRBV5-1 to TRBJ2-7; D ambiguous. CDR1 SGHRS and CDR2 YFSETQ come from the germline V gene. The CDR3 sequence is 16 residues long. The V and J ends lost 4 bases and 3 bases respectively, with 20 bases between them. The CDR3 DNA reads TGCGCCAGCAGCCTTGCAGCCCAACAAGTTCTCTACGAGCAGTACTTC. This sequence encodes CASSLAAQQVLYEQYF.

This clone was observed a few times. The J gene is TRBJ1-2, the V gene TRBV19; D unclear. Trimming stripped 3 bases from V and 2 bases from J, with 7 bases between. The CDR3 is 13 amino acids. CDR1 and CDR2 from the germline V gene are LNHDA and SQIVND (reference sequence). CDR3 in amino acids: CASSIGENYGYTF. DNA for the CDR3: TGTGCCAGTAGTATTGGGGAGAACTATGGCTACACCTTC.

V gene TRBV7-8 combines with J gene TRBJ1-3; D call uncertain. V was pared by 1 base and J by 0 bases, with 4 bases between. The CDR3 is 14 residues long. Looked up from germline, CDR1 is SGHVS and CDR2 is FQNEAQ. The CDR3, as DNA: TGTGCCAGCAGCTTAGAAGTCTCTGGAAACACCATATATTTT. It translates to CASSLEVSGNTIYF.

CDR3 sequence: CASNSGSYTDTQYF. CDR3 in DNA: TGTGCCAGTAATAGCGGTTCCTACACAGATACGCAGTATTTT. This chain joins TRBV7-9 and TRBJ2-3, with a weak D call TRBD2 (6 bases). Germline CDR1 SEHNR, CDR2 FQNEAQ (reference sequence). The CDR3 is 14 amino acids. The V gene lost 9 bases and the J gene lost 2 bases, with 15 bases spanning the gap.